The T cell receptor (beta chain) described here comes from a study of T cell responses to AZD1222 COVID-19 vaccine. The protocol was immunoSEQ multiplex PCR, while the TCRdb copy is restricted to in-frame clones and leaves out a portion. In the table there are some 150,000 clones, approximately 85% of which are singletons. Trimming removed 3 bases from V and 3 bases from J; junction bases left unmatched: 4. The CDR3 sequence is 15 residues long. Germline CDR1 WSHSY, CDR2 SAAADI. This clonotype originated in an adult in good health. Sample: peripheral blood, taken on day 0 of AZD1222 vaccination. The chain uses TRBV10-2 and TRBJ1-1; 10 bases match TRBD1. The CDR3, as DNA: TGCGCCAGCAGTGATACCGGGACAGGGGACACTGAAGCTTTCTTT. It specifies CASSDTGTGDTEAFF.